These 14 T cell receptor beta chains share one sample of origin, sequenced in a study of OX40 agonist ivuxolimab in advanced cancers. Measured with immunoSEQ multiplex PCR; TCRdb has only the in-frame clones, and not every one. The table lists just over 60,000 clones, about 92% of them singletons. The sequenced sample was CD4+ or CD8+ T cells sorted from blood, obtained in a trial of the OX40 agonist ivuxolimab. The receptor source for this set is an adult with an advanced solid tumor such as melanoma, head and neck, liver or kidney cancer.

This clone has more than one count but fewer than ten. This rearrangement joins TRBV15 to TRBJ2-7; D may be TRBD1 or TRBD2 (5 bases each). This CDR3 has 15 residues. V gave up 0 bases and J gave up 3 bases, with 12 bases separating them. Germline V gives CDR1 LNHNV, CDR2 YYDKDF (reference sequence). The CDR3, as DNA: TGTGCCACCAGCAGAGATCCTGGGACCCTCTACGAGCAGTACTTC. Protein product: CATSRDPGTLYEQYF.

The chain is built from TRBV7-3 and TRBJ2-2; possible D gene TRBD2, 7 bases. V lost 4 bases, J lost 7 bases, and 19 bases lay in between. CDR1 is SGHTA and CDR2 is FQGTGA in the germline V gene. The length of the CDR3 is 16 residues. The CDR3 nucleotides read TGTGCCAGCAGCTCGGGGGGAAACAGGGATTACGGGGAGCTGTTTTTT. Translation gives CASSSGGNRDYGELFF.

This clone appeared once. Mismatch with germline at one junction end may stem from a read error. This chain connects TRBV27 to TRBJ1-2; maybe TRBD1 (5 bases). The CDR3 contains 14 residues. Germline V gene lookup returns CDR1 MNHEY and CDR2 SMNVEV (reference sequence). This CDR3 reads CASSLSTGSYGYTF. DNA of the CDR3: TGTGCCAGCAGTCTATCCACAGGATCCTATGGCTACACCTTC.

The chain couples TRBV15 to TRBJ2-5; maybe TRBD2 (6 bases). Germline CDR1 reads LNHNV; CDR2 reads YYDKDF (reference sequence). The CDR3 has 15 residues. V lost 3 bases, J lost 5 bases, and 16 bases lay in between. The CDR3 loop reads CATSSPIGGRETQYF. The CDR3 bases are TGTGCCACCAGCAGCCCTATCGGTGGGAGGGAGACCCAGTACTTC.

The V gene is TRBV27, the J gene TRBJ2-7, with D perhaps matching TRBD1 or TRBD2 (5 bases each). Germline V gene sequence: CDR1 MNHEY, CDR2 SMNVEV (reference sequence). The CDR3 runs to 15 residues. With 3 bases removed from V and 3 bases from J, the gap between germline ends came to 15 bases. The CDR3 bases are TGTGCCAGCAGTTTCCCCCGGGACGGCGACTACGAGCAGTACTTC. As protein: CASSFPRDGDYEQYF.

This chain joins TRBV11-2 and TRBJ2-2; TRBD2 is a possible D gene (5 bases). In germline, CDR1 is SGHAT, CDR2 FQNNGV. This CDR3 region has 14 residues. Trimming pared 3 bases from V and 6 bases from J, leaving 11 bases between. The CDR3: CASSLRTWAGELFF. The CDR3 coding sequence is TGTGCCAGCAGCTTGCGGACTTGGGCCGGGGAGCTGTTTTTT. Filled out from reference TRBV11-2 and TRBJ2-2, the complete variable domain reads EAGVAQSPRYKIIEKRQSVAFWCNPISGHATLYWYQQILGQGPKLLIQFQNNGVVDDSQLPKDRFSAERLKGVDSTLKIQPAKLEDSAVYLCASSLRTWAGELFFGEGSRLTVL.

The chain is built from TRBV6-5 and TRBJ1-5, with unresolved D. Germline lookup yields CDR1 MNHEY and CDR2 SVGAGI. With 0 bases removed from V and 5 bases from J, the gap between germline ends came to 11 bases. CDR3 size: 15 residues. As DNA, the CDR3 is TGTGCCAGCAGTTACTCAATGGGGTCAGATCAGCCCCAGCATTTT. Amino acids: CASSYSMGSDQPQHF.

This chain joins TRBV9 and TRBJ1-2; a weak D match, TRBD1 (5 bases). The ends were cut back, 0 bases at V and 4 bases at J, with 13 bases in the middle. CDR1 SGDLS and CDR2 YYNGEE come from the germline V gene. The CDR3 has 15 residues. The CDR3 here is CASSVEVWGFYGYTF. Here the CDR3 DNA reads TGTGCCAGCAGCGTAGAAGTGTGGGGCTTCTATGGCTACACCTTC.

The J gene is TRBJ2-1, the V gene TRBV7-9, with D perhaps being TRBD1 or TRBD2 (5 bases each). V dropped 7 bases and J dropped 3 bases, with 19 bases sitting between them. The V gene's germline CDR1 is SEHNR and CDR2 FQNEAQ (reference sequence). The CDR3 covers 16 residues. The CDR3 bases are TGTGCCAGCACCCCGTTCCCCCGGGGCGACTACAATGAGCAGTTCTTC. It encodes CASTPFPRGDYNEQFF.

The chain employs TRBV5-4 and TRBJ1-2; D might be TRBD1 (5 bases). CDR1 and CDR2 from the germline V gene are SGHNT and YYREEE (reference sequence). The CDR3 sequence is 13 residues long. With 4 bases removed from V and 5 bases from J, the gap between germline ends came to 12 bases. The CDR3 DNA follows: TGTGCCAGCAGCCAGGGAATCGGGTATGGCTACACCTTC. Protein sequence: CASSQGIGYGYTF. The full variable domain, its missing parts supplied by reference TRBV5-4 and TRBJ1-2, is ETGVTQSPTHLIKTRGQQVTLRCSSQSGHNTVSWYQQALGQGPQFIFQYYREEENGRGNFPPRFSGLQFPNYSSELNVNALELDDSALYLCASSQGIGYGYTFGSGTRLTVV.

Written as DNA, the CDR3 is TGTGCCAGCAGTTTCGTCCTGGGACAGGGGTATGGCTACACCTTC. Translated: CASSFVLGQGYGYTF. This rearrangement joins TRBV27 to TRBJ1-2; 10 bases are a match to TRBD1. Germline-derived CDR1 and CDR2 are MNHEY and SMNVEV (reference sequence). The CDR3 loop spans 15 amino acids. Unmatched junction bases numbered 6, after V lost 3 bases and J lost 5 bases.

The CDR3 DNA reads TGCGCCAGCAGCTTGGGGGGCGCGGCGGGTAATGAAAAACTGTTTTTT. As protein: CASSLGGAAGNEKLFF. The V gene is TRBV5-1, the J gene TRBJ1-4, with D perhaps TRBD1 (5 bases). The CDR3 loop spans 16 amino acids. In germline, CDR1 is SGHRS, CDR2 YFSETQ. Trimming left V 0 bases short and J 4 bases short, with 13 bases between.

The chain carries TRBV6-5 and TRBJ2-7; D gene unclear. CDR3 size: 10 residues. Germline CDR1 and CDR2: MNHEY and SVGAGI. V was pared by 8 bases and J by 6 bases, with 8 bases between. CDR3 sequence: CASRLGEQYF. In DNA, the CDR3 is TGTGCCAGCCGACTTGGCGAGCAGTACTTC.

V is TRBV5-4 and J is TRBJ1-1; a weak D match, TRBD1 (6 bases). There are 15 residues in the CDR3. Trimming took 0 bases from V and 4 from J, leaving 13 bases between them. Germline V CDR1 and CDR2: SGHNT, YYREEE (reference sequence). CDR3 DNA sequence: TGTGCCAGCAGCTTGGAGCAGGGGCTGGGCACTGAAGCTTTCTTT. Its translation is CASSLEQGLGTEAFF.